This entry lists 11 T cell receptor beta chains sequenced from one sample in a study of cytotoxic CD8 clonotypes in ibrutinib-treated CLL. Produced via immunoSEQ multiplex PCR; TCRdb's table is partial and in-frame only. The sample yields around 130,000 clones, around 80% seen once. Material: PBMCs, obtained after 24 months of ibrutinib treatment. The receptors derive from a human donor with chronic lymphocytic leukemia.

The rearrangement joins TRBV4-1 to TRBJ2-2; no firm D call. Germline loops: CDR1 MGHRA, CDR2 YSYEKL. This CDR3 is built from 16 residues. V was shortened by 0 bases and J by 0 bases, with 8 bases between the two germline ends. The CDR3 loop is CASSQEGNSNTGELFF. CDR3 in DNA: TGCGCCAGCAGCCAAGAAGGCAATTCGAACACCGGGGAGCTGTTTTTT.

This chain joins TRBV19 and TRBJ1-5; 8 bases are a match to TRBD1. Germline V CDR1 and CDR2: LNHDA, SQIVND (reference sequence). The CDR3 runs to 16 residues. Unmatched junction bases numbered 8, after V lost 6 bases and J lost 1 base. CDR3 sequence: CASRKQGARSNQPQHF. The CDR3 coding sequence is TGTGCCAGTAGGAAGCAGGGGGCTCGAAGCAATCAGCCCCAGCATTTT.

The V call is TRBV6-1, the J call TRBJ2-7; a possible D gene is TRBD1 (5 bases). Germline CDR1 is MNHNS and CDR2 is SASEGT. The CDR3 contains 13 residues. Trimming took off 6 bases at V and 2 bases at J, with 11 bases between the two ends. CDR3 DNA: TGTGCCAGCAGAAAACAGGAAACCTACGAGCAGTACTTC. It translates to CASRKQETYEQYF.

This rearrangement joins TRBV6-5 to TRBJ1-4; D not certain. Germline CDR1 is MNHEY and CDR2 is SVGAGI. This CDR3 has 14 residues. Between the trimmed V and J ends, which lost 1 base and 6 bases, there was a span of 9 bases. The CDR3 DNA follows: TGTGCCAGCAGTTACTTCGCAGATGATGAAAAACTGTTTTTT. This encodes CASSYFADDEKLFF.

V gene TRBV30 combines with J gene TRBJ2-2; D unresolved. V lost 0 bases and J lost 8, with 13 bases in between. Germline values: CDR1 GTSNPN, CDR2 SVGIG (reference sequence). The CDR3 totals 14 residues. The DNA of the CDR3 is TGTGCCTGGAGTGTAAGTCTAGGCCAGGGGGAGCTGTTTTTT. It yields the protein CAWSVSLGQGELFF. The full variable domain, its missing parts supplied by reference TRBV30 and TRBJ2-2, is SQTIHQWPATLVQPVGSPLSLECTVEGTSNPNLYWYRQAAGRGLQLLFYSVGIGQISSEVPQNLSASRPQDRQFILSSKKLLLSDSGFYLCAWSVSLGQGELFFGEGSRLTVL.

This clone was recorded only once. This chain joins TRBV7-2 and TRBJ2-5, with D unresolved. This CDR3 comprises 14 residues. V lost 2 bases, J lost 3 bases, and 10 bases lay in between. Germline CDR1 and CDR2: SGHTA and FQGNSA. The CDR3, as DNA: TGTGCCAGCAGCTTATCGCTTTCCGAAGAGACCCAGTACTTC. It encodes CASSLSLSEETQYF.

The V gene is TRBV5-4, the J gene TRBJ1-5, with 12 bases identical to TRBD1. Losses at the gene ends were 3 bases for V and 14 bases for J; bases not matched to a gene: 12. The germline gives CDR1 SGHNT, CDR2 YYREEE (reference sequence). The length of the CDR3 is 15 residues. The CDR3 DNA follows: TGTGCCAGCAGCTCAGAACCGGGACAGGGGGCCCCTGAGCATTTT. The encoded protein is CASSSEPGQGAPEHF.

The chain combines TRBV29-1 with TRBJ1-5; a possible D gene is TRBD1 (6 bases). Germline CDR1 SQVTM, CDR2 ANQGSEA. V was clipped by 6 bases and J by 3 bases, with 12 bases between them. This CDR3 has 13 amino acids. The CDR3 is CSVGDRSNQPQHF. CDR3 nucleotides: TGCAGCGTCGGCGACAGGTCCAATCAGCCCCAGCATTTT.

Only a few counts were recorded for this clone. The J gene is TRBJ2-7, the V gene TRBV6-5; 11 bases are a match to TRBD1. J was trimmed by 6 bases and V by 7 bases; bases with no gene match: 11. CDR3 length: 15 amino acids. CDR1 is MNHEY, CDR2 SVGAGI, per germline. The CDR3 bases are TGTGCCAGCACCAAAGATGGGACAGGGGGTCGCGAGCAGTACTTC. It codes for CASTKDGTGGREQYF.

The J gene is TRBJ1-1, the V gene TRBV28, with 8 nucleotides matching TRBD1. The length of the CDR3 is 18 residues. Germline V gene lookup returns CDR1 MDHEN and CDR2 SYDVKM. J lost 0 bases, V lost 3 bases, and 12 bases had no gene match. CDR3 bases: TGTGCCAGCAGTTTCCCGCGGTACAGGGGGGAAGTGAACACTGAAGCTTTCTTT. It encodes CASSFPRYRGEVNTEAFF.

The CDR3 spells CASTRLAGNNEQFF. For the CDR3, the DNA is TGTGCCAGCACCCGACTAGCGGGGAACAATGAGCAGTTCTTC. The rearrangement links TRBV9 to TRBJ2-1; TRBD2 aligns across 11 bases. The V gene's germline CDR1 is SGDLS and CDR2 YYNGEE. The CDR3 contains 14 residues. Unmatched junction bases numbered 4, after V lost 6 bases and J lost 5 bases.